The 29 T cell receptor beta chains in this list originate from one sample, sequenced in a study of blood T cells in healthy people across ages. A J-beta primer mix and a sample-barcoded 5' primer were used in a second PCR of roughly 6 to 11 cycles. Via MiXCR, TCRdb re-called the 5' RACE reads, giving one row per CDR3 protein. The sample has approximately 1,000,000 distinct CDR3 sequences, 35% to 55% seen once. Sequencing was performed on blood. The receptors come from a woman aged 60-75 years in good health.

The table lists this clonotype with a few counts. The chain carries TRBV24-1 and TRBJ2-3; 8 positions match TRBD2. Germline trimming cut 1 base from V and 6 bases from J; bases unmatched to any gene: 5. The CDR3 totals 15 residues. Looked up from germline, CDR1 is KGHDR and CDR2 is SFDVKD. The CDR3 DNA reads TGTGCCACCAGTGATTTCAGCGGGGGACGGGATACGCAGTATTTT. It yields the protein CATSDFSGGRDTQYF.

The CDR3 sequence: CASRGGAGSGGYTF. CDR3 coding DNA: TGTGCCAGCAGAGGGGGCGCGGGGTCCGGTGGCTACACCTTC. V and J are TRBV6-5 and TRBJ1-2, with 7 bases aligning to TRBD1. With 6 bases clipped from V and 7 bases from J, the junction kept 11 bases outside the gene matches. Germline V gene lookup returns CDR1 MNHEY and CDR2 SVGAGI. This CDR3 spans 14 amino acids.

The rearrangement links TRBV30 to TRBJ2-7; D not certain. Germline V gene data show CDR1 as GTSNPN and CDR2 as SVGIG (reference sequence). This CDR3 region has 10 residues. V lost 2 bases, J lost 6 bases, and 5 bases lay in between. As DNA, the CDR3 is TGTGCCTGGAGTATCCGCGAGCAGTACTTC. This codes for CAWSIREQYF.

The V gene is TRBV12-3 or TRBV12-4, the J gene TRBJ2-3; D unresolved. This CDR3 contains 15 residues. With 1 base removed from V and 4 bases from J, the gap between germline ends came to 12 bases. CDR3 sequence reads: CASSLVSSAADTQYF. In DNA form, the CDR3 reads TGTGCCAGCAGTTTAGTTTCGAGTGCTGCAGATACGCAGTATTTT.

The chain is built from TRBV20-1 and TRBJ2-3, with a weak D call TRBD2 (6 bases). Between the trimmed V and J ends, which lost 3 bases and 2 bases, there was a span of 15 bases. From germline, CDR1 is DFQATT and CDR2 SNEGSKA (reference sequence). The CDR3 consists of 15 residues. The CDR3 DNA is TGCAGTGCTAGTGGTGGCGGGGCGTACACAGATACGCAGTATTTT. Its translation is CSASGGGAYTDTQYF.

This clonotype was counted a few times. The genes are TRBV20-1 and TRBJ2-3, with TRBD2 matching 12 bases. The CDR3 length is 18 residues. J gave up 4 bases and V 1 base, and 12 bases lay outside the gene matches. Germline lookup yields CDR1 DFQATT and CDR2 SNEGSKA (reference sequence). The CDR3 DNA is TGCAGTGCTAGAGGTTATCAGGCTAGCGGGAGGGCCGCAGATACGCAGTATTTT. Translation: CSARGYQASGRAADTQYF.

The CDR3 region is CASRVTGYNTEAFF. The CDR3 nucleotides read TGTGCCAGTAGAGTAACTGGGTACAACACTGAAGCTTTCTTT. The chain carries TRBV19 and TRBJ1-1; D remains ambiguous. Germline CDR1 is LNHDA and CDR2 is SQIVND (reference sequence). CDR3 size: 14 residues. The V end was cut by 6 bases, the J end by 2 bases, with 13 bases between.

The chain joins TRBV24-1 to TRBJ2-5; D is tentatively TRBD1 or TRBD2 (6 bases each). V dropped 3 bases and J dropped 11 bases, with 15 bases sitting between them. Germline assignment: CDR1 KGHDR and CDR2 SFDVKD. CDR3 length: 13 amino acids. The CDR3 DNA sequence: TGTGCCACCAGTGATATGGGGGGCAATGAGCAGTACTTC. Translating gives CATSDMGGNEQYF.

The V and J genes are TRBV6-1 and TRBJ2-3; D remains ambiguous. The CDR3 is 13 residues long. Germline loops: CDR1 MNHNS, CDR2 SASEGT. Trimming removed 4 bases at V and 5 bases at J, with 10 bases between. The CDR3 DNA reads TGTGCCAGCAGTGGAGGAGTCAGAGATACGCAGTATTTT. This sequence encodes CASSGGVRDTQYF.

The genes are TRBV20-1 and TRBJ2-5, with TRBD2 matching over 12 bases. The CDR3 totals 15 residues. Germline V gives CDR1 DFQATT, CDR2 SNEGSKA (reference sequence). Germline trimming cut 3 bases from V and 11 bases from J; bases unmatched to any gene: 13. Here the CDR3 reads CSASRTSGVYNEQYF. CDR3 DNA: TGCAGTGCTAGCCGGACTAGCGGGGTCTACAATGAGCAGTACTTC.

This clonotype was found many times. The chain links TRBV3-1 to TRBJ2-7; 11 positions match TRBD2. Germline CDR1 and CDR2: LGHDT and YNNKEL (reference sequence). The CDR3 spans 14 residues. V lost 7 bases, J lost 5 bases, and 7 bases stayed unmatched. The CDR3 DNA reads TGTGCCAGCACCATTACTAGCGGGGGCCACGAGCAGTACTTC. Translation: CASTITSGGHEQYF.

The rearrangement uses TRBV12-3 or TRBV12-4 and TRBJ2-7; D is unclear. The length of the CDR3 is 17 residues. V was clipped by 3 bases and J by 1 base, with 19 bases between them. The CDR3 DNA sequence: TGTGCCAGCAGTTTCAGAGACGGCCTAAAGCCATCCTACGAGCAGTACTTC. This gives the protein CASSFRDGLKPSYEQYF.

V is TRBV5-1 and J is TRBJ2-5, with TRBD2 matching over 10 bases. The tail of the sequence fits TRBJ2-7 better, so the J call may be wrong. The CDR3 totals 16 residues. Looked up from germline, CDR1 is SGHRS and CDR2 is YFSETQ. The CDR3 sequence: CASSLVVSGRFYEQYF. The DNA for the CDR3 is TGCGCCAGCAGCTTGGTTGTTAGCGGGAGGTTCTACGAGCAGTACTTC.

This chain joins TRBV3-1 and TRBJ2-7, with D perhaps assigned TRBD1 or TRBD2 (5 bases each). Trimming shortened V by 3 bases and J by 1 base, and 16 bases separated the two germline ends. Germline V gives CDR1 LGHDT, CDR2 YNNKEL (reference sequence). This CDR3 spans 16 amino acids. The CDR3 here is CASSHVEGERSYEQYF. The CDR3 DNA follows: TGTGCCAGCAGCCACGTCGAAGGGGAGCGGTCCTACGAGCAGTACTTC.

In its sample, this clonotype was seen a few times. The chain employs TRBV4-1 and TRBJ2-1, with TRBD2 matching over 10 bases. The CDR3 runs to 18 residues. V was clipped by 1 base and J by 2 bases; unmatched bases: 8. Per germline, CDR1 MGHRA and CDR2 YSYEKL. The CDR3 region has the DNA TGCGCCAGCAGCCAAGTTTCTAGCGGGAGTAGCCCCTACAATGAGCAGTTCTTC. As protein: CASSQVSSGSSPYNEQFF.

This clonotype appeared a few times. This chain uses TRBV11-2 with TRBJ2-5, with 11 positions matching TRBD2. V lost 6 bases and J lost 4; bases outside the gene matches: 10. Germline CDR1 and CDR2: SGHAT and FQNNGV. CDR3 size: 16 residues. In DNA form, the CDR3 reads TGTGCCAGCAGTCTAACTGGACTAGCGGGTAGAGAGACCCAGTACTTC. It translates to CASSLTGLAGRETQYF.

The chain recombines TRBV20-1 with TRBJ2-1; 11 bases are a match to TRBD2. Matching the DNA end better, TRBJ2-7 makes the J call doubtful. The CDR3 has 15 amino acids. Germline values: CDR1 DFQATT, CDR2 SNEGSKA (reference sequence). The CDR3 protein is CSARPGTSGYNEQYF. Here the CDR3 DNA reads TGCAGTGCTAGACCCGGGACTAGCGGATACAATGAGCAGTACTTC.

This CDR3 reads CASSSGQGLITGELFF. The CDR3 coding sequence is TGCGCCAGCAGCTCTGGACAGGGATTAATCACCGGGGAGCTGTTTTTT. This chain links TRBV5-1 with TRBJ2-2; 8 nucleotides match TRBD1. Germline V gene data show CDR1 as SGHRS and CDR2 as YFSETQ. J gave up 4 bases and V 3 bases, and 8 bases lay outside the gene matches. The CDR3 length is 16 residues.

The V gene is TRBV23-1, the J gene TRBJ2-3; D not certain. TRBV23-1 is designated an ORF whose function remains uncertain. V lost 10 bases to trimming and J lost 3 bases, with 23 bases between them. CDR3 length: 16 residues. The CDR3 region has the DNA TGCGCCATCACCCTGAGCGTCGGTCTGGGGACAGATACGCAGTATTTT. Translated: CAITLSVGLGTDTQYF.

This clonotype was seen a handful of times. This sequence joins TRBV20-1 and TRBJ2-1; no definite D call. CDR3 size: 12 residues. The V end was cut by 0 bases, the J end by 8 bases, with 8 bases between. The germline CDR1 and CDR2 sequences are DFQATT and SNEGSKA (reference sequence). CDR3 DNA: TGCAGTGCTAGAGATCAGTCCCATGAGCAGTTCTTC. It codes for CSARDQSHEQFF.

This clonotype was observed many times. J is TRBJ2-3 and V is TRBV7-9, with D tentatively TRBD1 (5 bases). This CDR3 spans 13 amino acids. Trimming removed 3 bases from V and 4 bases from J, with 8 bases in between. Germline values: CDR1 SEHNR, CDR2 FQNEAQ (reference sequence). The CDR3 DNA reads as TGTGCCAGCAGCTTGCTAGGGGCAGATACGCAGTATTTT. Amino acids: CASSLLGADTQYF.

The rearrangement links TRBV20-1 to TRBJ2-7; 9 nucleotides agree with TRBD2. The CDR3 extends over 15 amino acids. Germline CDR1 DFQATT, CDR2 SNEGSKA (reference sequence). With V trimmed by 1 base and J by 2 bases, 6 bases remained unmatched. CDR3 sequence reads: CSARVSGRTPYEQYF. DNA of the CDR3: TGCAGTGCTAGAGTTAGCGGGAGAACCCCCTACGAGCAGTACTTC.

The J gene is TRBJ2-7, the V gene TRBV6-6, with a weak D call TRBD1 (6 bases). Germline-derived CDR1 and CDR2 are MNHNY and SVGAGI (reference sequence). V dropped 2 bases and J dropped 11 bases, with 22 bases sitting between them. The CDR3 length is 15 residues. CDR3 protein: CASSYAEAGRGVEYF. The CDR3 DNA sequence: TGTGCCAGCAGTTACGCAGAGGCCGGCAGGGGAGTCGAGTACTTC.

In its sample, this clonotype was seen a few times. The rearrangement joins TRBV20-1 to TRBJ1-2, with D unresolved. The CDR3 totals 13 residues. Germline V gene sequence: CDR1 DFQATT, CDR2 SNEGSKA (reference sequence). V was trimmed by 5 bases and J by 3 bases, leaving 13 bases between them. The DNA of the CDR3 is TGCAGTGCTTATACTCGACTGGACTATGGCTACACCTTC. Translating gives CSAYTRLDYGYTF.

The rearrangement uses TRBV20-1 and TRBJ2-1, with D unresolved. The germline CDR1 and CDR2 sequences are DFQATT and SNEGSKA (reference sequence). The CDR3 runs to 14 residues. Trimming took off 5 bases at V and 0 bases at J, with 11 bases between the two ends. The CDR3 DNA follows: TGCAGTGCTCGAACTCGGACCTCCTACAATGAGCAGTTCTTC. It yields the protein CSARTRTSYNEQFF.

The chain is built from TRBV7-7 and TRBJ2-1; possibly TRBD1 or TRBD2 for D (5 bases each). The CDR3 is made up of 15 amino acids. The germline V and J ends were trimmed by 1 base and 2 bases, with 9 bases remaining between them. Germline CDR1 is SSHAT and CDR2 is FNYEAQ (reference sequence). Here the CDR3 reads CASSLEVGAYNEQFF. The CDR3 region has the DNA TGTGCCAGCAGCTTAGAGGTGGGGGCCTACAATGAGCAGTTCTTC.

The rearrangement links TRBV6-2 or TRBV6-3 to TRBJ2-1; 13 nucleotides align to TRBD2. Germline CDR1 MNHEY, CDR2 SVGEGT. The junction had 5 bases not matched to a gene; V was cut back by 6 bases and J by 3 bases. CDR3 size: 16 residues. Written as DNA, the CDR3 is TGTGCCAGCAGCTCAACTAGCGGGAGGGTCTACAATGAGCAGTTCTTC. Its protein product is CASSSTSGRVYNEQFF.

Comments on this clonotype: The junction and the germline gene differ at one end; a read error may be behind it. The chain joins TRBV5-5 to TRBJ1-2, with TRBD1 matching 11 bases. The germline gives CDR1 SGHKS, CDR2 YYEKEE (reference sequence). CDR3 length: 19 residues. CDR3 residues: CVSRPPPGQGGVTNYGYTF. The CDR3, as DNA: TGTGTCAGCAGACCGCCCCCGGGACAGGGGGGAGTGACGAACTATGGCTACACCTTC.

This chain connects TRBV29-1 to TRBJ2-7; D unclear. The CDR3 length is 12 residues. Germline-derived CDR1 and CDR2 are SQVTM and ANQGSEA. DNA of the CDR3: TGCAGGATAGAACCAGGTACCTACGAGCAGTACTTC. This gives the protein CRIEPGTYEQYF.